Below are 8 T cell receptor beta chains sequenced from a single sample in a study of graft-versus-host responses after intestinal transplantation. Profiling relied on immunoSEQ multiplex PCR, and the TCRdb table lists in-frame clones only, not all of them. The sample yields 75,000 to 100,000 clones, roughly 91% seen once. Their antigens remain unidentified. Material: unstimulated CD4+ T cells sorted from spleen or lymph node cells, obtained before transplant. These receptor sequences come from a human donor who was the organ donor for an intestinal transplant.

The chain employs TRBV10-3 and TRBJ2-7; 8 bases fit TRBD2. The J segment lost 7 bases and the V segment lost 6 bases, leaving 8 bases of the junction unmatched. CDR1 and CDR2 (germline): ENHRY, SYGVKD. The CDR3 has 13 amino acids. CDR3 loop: CAIRGGGPREQYF. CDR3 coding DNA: TGTGCCATCAGGGGCGGGGGGCCTAGGGAGCAGTACTTC.

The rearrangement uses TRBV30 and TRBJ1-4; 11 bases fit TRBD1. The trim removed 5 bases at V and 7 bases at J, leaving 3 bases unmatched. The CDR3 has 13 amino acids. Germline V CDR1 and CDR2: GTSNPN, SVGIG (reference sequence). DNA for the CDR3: TGTGCCTGGGGACAGGGGGCTAGTGAAAAACTGTTTTTT. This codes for CAWGQGASEKLFF.

CDR3 DNA sequence: TGTGCCAGCAGCTTAGCAAGCCGGATAACAGGGAGCAATCAGCCCCAGCATTTT. Translating gives CASSLASRITGSNQPQHF. The chain is built from TRBV7-8 and TRBJ1-5; tentative D call: TRBD1 (6 bases). Germline lookup yields CDR1 SGHVS and CDR2 FQNEAQ. V was shortened by 0 bases and J by 1 base, with 16 bases between the two germline ends. The CDR3 extends over 18 amino acids.

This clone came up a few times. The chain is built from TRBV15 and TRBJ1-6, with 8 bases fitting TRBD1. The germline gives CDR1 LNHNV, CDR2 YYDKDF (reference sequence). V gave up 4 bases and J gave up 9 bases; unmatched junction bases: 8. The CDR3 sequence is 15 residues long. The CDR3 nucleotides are TGTGCCACCAGCACCCGACAGGGGAGCGGTTCACCCCTCCACTTT. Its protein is CATSTRQGSGSPLHF.

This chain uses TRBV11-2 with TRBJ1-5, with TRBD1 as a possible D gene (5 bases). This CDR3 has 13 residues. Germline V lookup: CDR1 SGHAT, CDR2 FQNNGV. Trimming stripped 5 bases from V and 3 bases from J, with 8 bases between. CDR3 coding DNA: TGTGCCAGCAGCGGGGCAGACAATCAGCCCCAGCATTTT. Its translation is CASSGADNQPQHF.

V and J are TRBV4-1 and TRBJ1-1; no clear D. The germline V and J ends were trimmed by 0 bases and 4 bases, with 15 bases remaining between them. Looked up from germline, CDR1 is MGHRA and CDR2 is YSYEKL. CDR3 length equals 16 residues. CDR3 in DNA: TGCGCCAGCAGCCAAGAATCGGCTAGGCGTGGCACTGAAGCTTTCTTT. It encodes CASSQESARRGTEAFF.

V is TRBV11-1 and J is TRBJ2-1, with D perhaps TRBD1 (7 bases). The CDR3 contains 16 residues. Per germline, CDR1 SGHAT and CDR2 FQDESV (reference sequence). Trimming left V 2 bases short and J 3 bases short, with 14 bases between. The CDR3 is CASSLYSRGVYNEQFF. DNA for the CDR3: TGTGCCAGCAGCTTATATAGCAGGGGGGTCTACAATGAGCAGTTCTTC.

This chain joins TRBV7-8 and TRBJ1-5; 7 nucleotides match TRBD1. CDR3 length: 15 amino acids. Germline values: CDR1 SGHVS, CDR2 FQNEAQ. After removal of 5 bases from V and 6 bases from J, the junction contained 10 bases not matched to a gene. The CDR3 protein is CASSPARGWIQPQHF. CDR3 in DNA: TGTGCCAGCAGCCCGGCCAGGGGGTGGATTCAGCCCCAGCATTTT.